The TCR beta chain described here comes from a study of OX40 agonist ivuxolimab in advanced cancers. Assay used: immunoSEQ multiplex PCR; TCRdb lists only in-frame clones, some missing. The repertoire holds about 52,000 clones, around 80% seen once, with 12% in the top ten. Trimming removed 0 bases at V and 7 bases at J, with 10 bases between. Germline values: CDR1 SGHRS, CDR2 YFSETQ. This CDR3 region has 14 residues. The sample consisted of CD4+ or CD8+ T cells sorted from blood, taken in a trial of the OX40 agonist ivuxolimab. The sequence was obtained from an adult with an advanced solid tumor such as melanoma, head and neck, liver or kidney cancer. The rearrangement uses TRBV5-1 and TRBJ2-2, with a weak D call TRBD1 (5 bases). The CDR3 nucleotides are TGCGCCAGCAGCTTGGAATGGGGCTACGGGGAGCTGTTTTTT. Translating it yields CASSLEWGYGELFF.